This TCR beta chain was obtained from a study of naive and memory T cell subsets. Study-wide points: Delayed type IV hypersensitivity infiltration was taken to explain higher tuberculin-site TCR counts.

The treatment is: skin biopsy from PPD injection site in Mantoux-positive individual. An oligonucleotide containing a UMI was ligated to the 3' end of TCR cDNA. Skin biopsies came from PPD injection sites in Mantoux-positive individuals. Input was about 1 to 1,100 ng of DNase-treated total RNA without cell sorting. The CDR3 loop spans 15 amino acids. Losses at the gene ends were 2 bases for V and 9 bases for J; bases not matched to a gene: 6. Per the germline V gene, CDR1 is SGHTA and CDR2 is FQGNSA. Four PCR rounds used nested alpha and beta constant region primers plus the SP2 primer. Reverse transcription of blood and skin TCR RNA was primed at alpha and beta constant regions. MiXCR, run by TCRdb on the UMI-ligation and nested PCR reads, gives a single entry per CDR3 protein. The sample gives under 25,000 distinct CDR3 sequences, around 6% of which show up once; approximately 5.7% is in the top ten.

This clonotype occurred many times. What it recognizes is unknown. This chain uses TRBV7-2 with TRBJ2-1, with TRBD1 matching over 11 bases. Specimen: skin, collected from a tuberculin skin test site. This sequence originates from an adult in good health. Here the CDR3 reads CASSLRRTGGLEQFF. The CDR3, as DNA: TGTGCCAGCAGCTTACGGAGGACAGGGGGCCTTGAGCAGTTCTTC.